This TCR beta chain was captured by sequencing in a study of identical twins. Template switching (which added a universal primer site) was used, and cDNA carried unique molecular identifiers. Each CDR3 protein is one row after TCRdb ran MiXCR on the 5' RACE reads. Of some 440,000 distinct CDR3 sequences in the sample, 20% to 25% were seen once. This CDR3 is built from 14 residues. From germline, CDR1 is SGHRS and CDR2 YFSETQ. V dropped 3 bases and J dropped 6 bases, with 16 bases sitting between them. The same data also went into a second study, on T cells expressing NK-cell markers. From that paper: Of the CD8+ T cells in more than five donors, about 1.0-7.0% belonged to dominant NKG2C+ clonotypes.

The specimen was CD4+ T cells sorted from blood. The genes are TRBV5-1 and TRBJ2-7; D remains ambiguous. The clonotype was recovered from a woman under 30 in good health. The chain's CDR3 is CASSSYIMPGEQYF. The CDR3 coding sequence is TGCGCCAGCAGCTCGTACATTATGCCCGGCGAGCAGTACTTC. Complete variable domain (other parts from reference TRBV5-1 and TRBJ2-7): KAGVTQTPRYLIKTRGQQVTLSCSPISGHRSVSWYQQTPGQGLQFLFEYFSETQRNKGNFPGRFSGRQFSNSRSEMNVSTLELGDSALYLCASSSYIMPGEQYFGPGTRLTVT.